This T cell receptor (beta chain) derives from a study of blood T cell repertoires in COVID-19. Overall study context: Some COVID-19 samples were acute and others convalescent; all came from the United States, Italy and Spain. The cDNA or gDNA used as material had been derived from T cells, B-cell-depleted T cells, or PBMCs.

Per the original methods: It was from reference gene primer amplification that nucleated cell counts were estimated. Measured with immunoSEQ multiplex PCR; TCRdb has only the in-frame clones, and not every one. The V and J calls and clone size come from that table; D and trimming were worked out from the DNA. The sample lists fewer than 150,000 clones, 85% to 90% occurring once. In this sample, this clone turned up a few times. V gave up 5 bases and J gave up 4 bases; unmatched junction bases: 7. This CDR3 contains 15 residues. Germline V gives CDR1 MDHEN, CDR2 SYDVKM. The chain uses TRBV28 and TRBJ1-5; 8 bases fit TRBD1. This sequence originates from a man aged 50-60 years with active or convalescent COVID-19. The sample taken for sequencing was peripheral blood. The DNA for the CDR3 is TGTGCCAGCAGTCCCGGGACAGGTCGGAATCAGCCCCAGCATTTT. Protein: CASSPGTGRNQPQHF.